This T cell receptor beta chain was found in a study of shared clonotypes between healthy human individuals. Study-wide background: Donors had three CD4 naive, three CD4 memory, two CD8 naive and one CD8 memory plate apiece. Study observations and caveats: In general, naive subsets displayed greater estimated richness than memory subsets did. The low donor count limited represented genetic and exposure-history diversity.

As for this clone: Its antigen is not identified.

After removal of 5 bases from V and 5 bases from J, the junction contained 3 bases not matched to a gene. Germline values: CDR1 SGHTA, CDR2 FQGTGA. The CDR3 spans 13 residues. TCRdb keeps only in-frame clones here, not all; method: immunoSEQ multiplex PCR. The sample lists 2 million to 2.5 million clones; 92% were seen once. CD4+ cells were split into CD45RA+ naive and CD45RA-negative memory subsets. The origin of this receptor is a man in his late teens or twenties in good health. Some clones in this sample may be carry-over from other donors' samples. The sequencing sample was made of naive CD4+ T cells from PBMCs. Stated subset: CD45RA+ positively selected. V gene TRBV7-3 combines with J gene TRBJ2-1; 7 bases map to TRBD2. The CDR3 DNA is TGTGCCAGCAGCCGGGACTACCACAATGAGCAGTTCTTC. Protein sequence: CASSRDYHNEQFF. Together with reference TRBV7-3 and TRBJ2-1, the CDR3 gives the full variable domain: GAGVSQTPSNKVTEKGKYVELRCDPISGHTALYWYRQSLGQGPEFLIYFQGTGAADDSGLPNDRFFAVRPEGSVSTLKIQRTERGDSAVYLCASSRDYHNEQFFGPGTRLTVL.